These T cell receptor beta chains were read from a single sample in a study of cytomegalovirus exposure and HLA in healthy donors. The method was immunoSEQ multiplex PCR; TCRdb's version includes in-frame clones alone and lacks a portion of them. The sample records fewer than 250,000 clones, about 81% being singletons. Material for sequencing was PBMCs. Receptors were obtained from a man aged 35-49 years in good health and CMV-seropositive. CDR3s include the opening cysteine and the closing phenylalanine or tryptophan. A D gene is named only where the DNA matches it firmly. Where a row states a size, it is once, few, many or the class of an expanded clone; other rows omit it.

J gene: TRBJ1-2
V gene: TRBV4-1
clone size: -
D gene: TRBD1
CDR3 protein: CASSPETGAGHGYTF
CDR3 DNA: TGCGCCAGCAGCCCCGAGACAGGGGCCGGCCATGGCTACACCTTC

J gene: TRBJ2-7
V gene: TRBV5-1
clone size: -
D gene: -
CDR3 protein: CASSLDGGTYEQYF
CDR3 DNA: TGCGCCAGCAGCTTGGATGGCGGAACCTACGAGCAGTACTTC

J gene: TRBJ2-1
V gene: TRBV18
clone size: -
D gene: TRBD2
CDR3 protein: CASSGTTFYNEQFF
CDR3 DNA: TGTGCCAGCTCAGGGACTACCTTCTACAATGAGCAGTTCTTC

J gene: TRBJ1-1
V gene: TRBV10-2
clone size: few
D gene: -
CDR3 protein: CASSGRMNTEAFF
CDR3 DNA: TGCGCCAGCAGTGGGCGGATGAACACTGAAGCTTTCTTT

J gene: TRBJ2-7
V gene: TRBV4-1
clone size: -
D gene: -
CDR3 protein: CASSQGTDSYEQYF
CDR3 DNA: TGCGCCAGCAGCCAAGGGACTGACTCCTACGAGCAGTACTTC

J gene: TRBJ1-2
V gene: TRBV27
clone size: once
D gene: TRBD1
CDR3 protein: CASKRTGDYGYTF
CDR3 DNA: TGTGCCAGCAAGAGGACAGGGGACTATGGCTACACCTTC

J gene: TRBJ1-4
V gene: TRBV7-9
clone size: -
D gene: TRBD1
CDR3 protein: CASSPQGAVNEKLFF
CDR3 DNA: TGTGCCAGCAGCCCTCAGGGGGCGGTTAATGAAAAACTGTTTTTT

J gene: TRBJ2-7
V gene: TRBV7-9
clone size: -
D gene: TRBD2
CDR3 protein: CASSPRTSGAAYEQYF
CDR3 DNA: TGTGCCAGCAGCCCGCGGACTAGCGGGGCCGCCTACGAGCAGTACTTC

J gene: TRBJ2-2
V gene: TRBV6-1
clone size: -
D gene: TRBD1
CDR3 protein: CASSEPWTGRGTGELFF
CDR3 DNA: TGTGCCAGCAGTGAACCCTGGACAGGGAGAGGCACCGGGGAGCTGTTTTTT

J gene: TRBJ2-2
V gene: TRBV30
clone size: -
D gene: -
CDR3 protein: CAWSVGTGTGELFF
CDR3 DNA: TGTGCCTGGAGCGTAGGAACGGGAACCGGGGAGCTGTTTTTT

J gene: TRBJ1-1
V gene: TRBV19
clone size: -
D gene: -
CDR3 protein: CASSIPRVNTEAFF
CDR3 DNA: TGTGCCAGTAGTATCCCCAGGGTAAACACTGAAGCTTTCTTT

J gene: TRBJ2-1
V gene: TRBV2
clone size: -
D gene: -
CDR3 protein: CASTRLSYNEQFF
CDR3 DNA: TGTGCCAGCACCAGGCTCTCCTACAATGAGCAGTTCTTC

J gene: TRBJ2-3
V gene: TRBV6-5
clone size: -
D gene: TRBD2
CDR3 protein: CASRAYGRSTDTQYF
CDR3 DNA: TGTGCCAGCAGGGCGTACGGGAGGAGCACAGATACGCAGTATTTT

J gene: TRBJ1-2
V gene: TRBV30
clone size: -
D gene: -
CDR3 protein: CAWRTPYRDGYTF
CDR3 DNA: TGTGCCTGGAGGACACCGTACAGGGATGGCTACACCTTC

J gene: TRBJ1-3
V gene: TRBV27
clone size: -
D gene: -
CDR3 protein: CASSPRLSSSGNTIYF
CDR3 DNA: TGTGCCAGCAGTCCACGACTCTCGAGCTCTGGAAACACCATATATTTT

J gene: TRBJ2-7
V gene: TRBV7-7
clone size: once
D gene: TRBD2
CDR3 protein: CASSRTSGKSDEQYF
CDR3 DNA: TGTGCTAGCAGCCGGACTAGCGGGAAAAGTGACGAGCAGTACTTC

J gene: TRBJ2-7
V gene: TRBV9
clone size: few
D gene: -
CDR3 protein: CASSPEGHSYEQYF
CDR3 DNA: TGTGCCAGCAGCCCCGAGGGCCACTCCTACGAGCAGTACTTC

J gene: TRBJ1-1
V gene: TRBV29-1
clone size: -
D gene: -
CDR3 protein: CSLSPPTEAFF
CDR3 DNA: TGCAGCTTATCTCCTCCCACTGAAGCTTTCTTT

J gene: TRBJ2-1
V gene: TRBV6-5
clone size: once
D gene: -
CDR3 protein: CASSYGIRGYNEQFF
CDR3 DNA: TGTGCCAGCAGTTACGGAATCCGGGGTTACAATGAGCAGTTCTTC

J gene: TRBJ1-2
V gene: TRBV6-1
clone size: -
D gene: TRBD1
CDR3 protein: CASSEWTGSALYGYTF
CDR3 DNA: TGTGCCAGCAGTGAATGGACAGGGTCAGCCCTCTATGGCTACACCTTC

J gene: TRBJ1-5
V gene: TRBV12-5
clone size: -
D gene: TRBD1
CDR3 protein: CASGSWTGGNQPQHF
CDR3 DNA: TGTGCTAGTGGTTCTTGGACAGGGGGCAATCAGCCCCAGCATTTT

J gene: TRBJ1-4
V gene: TRBV28
clone size: -
D gene: TRBD1
CDR3 protein: CASSFRTGDEKLFF
CDR3 DNA: TGTGCCAGCAGTTTCCGGACAGGAGATGAAAAACTGTTTTTT

J gene: TRBJ2-7
V gene: TRBV5-1
clone size: -
D gene: -
CDR3 protein: CASSLAKAAGTLGEQYF
CDR3 DNA: TGCGCCAGCAGCTTGGCCAAGGCTGCAGGGACTTTGGGTGAGCAGTACTTC

J gene: TRBJ1-2
V gene: TRBV19
clone size: -
D gene: -
CDR3 protein: CASSFGGSNYGYTF
CDR3 DNA: TGTGCCAGTAGTTTCGGAGGGAGTAACTATGGCTACACCTTC

J gene: TRBJ2-3
V gene: TRBV9
clone size: -
D gene: TRBD2
CDR3 protein: CASSYRLAGSTDTQYF
CDR3 DNA: TGTGCCAGCAGCTACAGACTAGCGGGAAGCACAGATACGCAGTATTTT

J gene: TRBJ2-1
V gene: TRBV5-4
clone size: -
D gene: -
CDR3 protein: CASSSTSFGNEQFF
CDR3 DNA: TGTGCCAGCAGCTCCACTAGTTTCGGCAATGAGCAGTTCTTC

J gene: TRBJ1-1
V gene: TRBV4-1
clone size: -
D gene: -
CDR3 protein: CASSQAIGGAEAFF
CDR3 DNA: TGCGCCAGCAGCCAAGCCATAGGGGGAGCTGAAGCTTTCTTT

J gene: TRBJ2-1
V gene: TRBV4-1
clone size: -
D gene: TRBD2
CDR3 protein: CASSPWGLAGGVEQFF
CDR3 DNA: TGCGCCAGCAGCCCCTGGGGGCTAGCGGGAGGCGTTGAGCAGTTCTTC

J gene: TRBJ1-5
V gene: TRBV28
clone size: -
D gene: -
CDR3 protein: CASSLSRGSNQPQHF
CDR3 DNA: TGTGCCAGCAGTTTATCCAGGGGAAGCAATCAGCCCCAGCATTTT

J gene: TRBJ2-2
V gene: TRBV6-1
clone size: -
D gene: -
CDR3 protein: CASRWGDTGELFF
CDR3 DNA: TGTGCCAGCAGGTGGGGAGACACCGGGGAGCTGTTTTTT

J gene: TRBJ1-1
V gene: TRBV6-5
clone size: few
D gene: -
CDR3 protein: CASRGREVHSTEAFF
CDR3 DNA: TGTGCCAGCAGGGGCAGGGAGGTTCACTCCACTGAAGCTTTCTTT

J gene: TRBJ1-1
V gene: TRBV10-1
clone size: -
D gene: TRBD1
CDR3 protein: CASREQQGVNTEAFF
CDR3 DNA: TGCGCCAGCAGAGAGCAACAGGGGGTTAACACTGAAGCTTTCTTT

J gene: TRBJ1-2
V gene: TRBV27
clone size: -
D gene: -
CDR3 protein: CASKTRYGDVGYGYTF
CDR3 DNA: TGTGCCAGCAAAACTAGATACGGGGATGTAGGCTATGGCTACACCTTC

J gene: TRBJ2-1
V gene: TRBV6-5
clone size: -
D gene: TRBD2
CDR3 protein: CASSPGLAGNTEQFF
CDR3 DNA: TGTGCCAGCAGCCCGGGACTAGCGGGGAATACGGAGCAGTTCTTC

J gene: TRBJ2-3
V gene: TRBV5-1
clone size: -
D gene: TRBD2
CDR3 protein: CASSFGRLAGGRADTQYF
CDR3 DNA: TGCGCCAGCAGCTTCGGGCGACTAGCGGGAGGGCGGGCGGATACGCAGTATTTT

J gene: TRBJ2-1
V gene: TRBV2
clone size: -
D gene: TRBD2
CDR3 protein: CASSQTSGLYNEQFF
CDR3 DNA: TGTGCCAGCAGTCAGACTAGCGGGCTTTACAATGAGCAGTTCTTC

J gene: TRBJ1-5
V gene: TRBV4-1
clone size: few
D gene: TRBD1
CDR3 protein: CASSQVPGGGNSNQPQHF
CDR3 DNA: TGCGCCAGCAGCCAAGTCCCAGGGGGTGGAAATAGCAATCAGCCCCAGCATTTT

J gene: TRBJ1-4
V gene: TRBV7-9
clone size: few
D gene: -
CDR3 protein: CASSDTSPNEKLFF
CDR3 DNA: TGTGCCAGCAGCGACACTAGCCCTAATGAAAAACTGTTTTTT

J gene: TRBJ1-5
V gene: TRBV28
clone size: -
D gene: -
CDR3 protein: CASSLGAGEGQPQHF
CDR3 DNA: TGTGCCAGCAGTCTAGGGGCAGGGGAGGGTCAGCCCCAGCATTTT

J gene: TRBJ2-3
V gene: TRBV19
clone size: -
D gene: -
CDR3 protein: CATFGEFTDTQYF
CDR3 DNA: TGTGCCACCTTCGGTGAATTCACAGATACGCAGTATTTT

J gene: TRBJ2-2
V gene: TRBV11-3
clone size: -
D gene: -
CDR3 protein: CASSSTQRLNTGELFF
CDR3 DNA: TGTGCCAGCAGCAGTACCCAGCGACTTAACACCGGGGAGCTGTTTTTT

J gene: TRBJ2-7
V gene: TRBV7-9
clone size: once
D gene: -
CDR3 protein: CASSLVQGSSYEQYF
CDR3 DNA: TGTGCCAGCAGCTTAGTGCAGGGGAGCTCCTACGAGCAGTACTTC

J gene: TRBJ1-4
V gene: TRBV29-1
clone size: -
D gene: -
CDR3 protein: CSVAPQGTNEKLFF
CDR3 DNA: TGCAGCGTCGCACCACAGGGAACTAATGAAAAACTGTTTTTT

J gene: TRBJ2-1
V gene: TRBV5-6
clone size: -
D gene: TRBD2
CDR3 protein: CASSGSGRAHNEQFF
CDR3 DNA: TGTGCCAGCAGCGGAAGCGGGAGGGCCCACAATGAGCAGTTCTTC

J gene: TRBJ2-3
V gene: TRBV4-2
clone size: -
D gene: TRBD2
CDR3 protein: CASSQGLAETDTQYF
CDR3 DNA: TGTGCCAGCAGCCAAGGACTAGCGGAAACAGATACGCAGTATTTT